These 26 T cell receptor beta chains were all obtained from the same sample, sequenced in a study of identical twins. TCRdb analysed the 5' RACE reads with MiXCR anew, one entry per CDR3 protein. This sample has roughly 720,000 distinct CDR3 sequences, with about 18% found just once. The same sample was also used in a study of T cells expressing NK-cell markers.

Sequenced material: PBMCs. The origin of the receptors is a woman aged 18-30 years in good health.

This clonotype was counted only a few times. This rearrangement joins TRBV7-2 to TRBJ2-3; no firm D call. Germline-derived CDR1 and CDR2 are SGHTA and FQGNSA. V lost 3 bases, J lost 2 bases, and 6 bases lay in between. This CDR3 comprises 13 residues. Written as DNA, the CDR3 is TGTGCCAGCAGCTTTTCGGACACAGATACGCAGTATTTT. Translating gives CASSFSDTDTQYF.

The J gene is TRBJ2-5, the V gene TRBV5-1, with D unclear. The V end was cut by 2 bases, the J end by 5 bases, with 13 bases between. Germline V lookup: CDR1 SGHRS, CDR2 YFSETQ. CDR3 length equals 14 residues. The CDR3 DNA follows: TGCGCCAGCAGCTTTGGATACGGAATCGAGACCCAGTACTTC. Protein sequence: CASSFGYGIETQYF.

The chain links TRBV12-3 or TRBV12-4 to TRBJ2-1; D tentatively reads TRBD1 or TRBD2 (7 bases each). Trimming removed 7 bases from V and 9 bases from J, with 22 bases in between. The CDR3 runs 15 residues. The CDR3 DNA sequence: TGTGCCAGCACCTCCTGGTGGGAGGGGGCGGTTGAGCAGTTCTTC. This gives the protein CASTSWWEGAVEQFF.

This clonotype was counted many times. The chain combines TRBV6-4 with TRBJ2-1; 11 bases are shared with TRBD2. V shed 0 bases and J 7 bases; nucleotides not matched to a gene: 11. Germline assignment: CDR1 MRHNA and CDR2 SNTAGT. The CDR3 loop spans 18 amino acids. CDR3 in DNA: TGTGCCAGCAGTGACTCGGGAATAGCGGGAGGGAGTGTGAATGAGCAGTTCTTC. This sequence encodes CASSDSGIAGGSVNEQFF.

This clonotype has more than one count but fewer than ten. V gene TRBV12-3 or TRBV12-4 combines with J gene TRBJ2-1; 8 bases line up with TRBD2. The trim removed 6 bases at V and 6 bases at J, leaving 13 bases unmatched. The CDR3 totals 16 residues. This CDR3 is CASSNHGGRFVNEQFF. CDR3 bases: TGTGCCAGCAGCAACCACGGCGGGAGGTTCGTCAATGAGCAGTTCTTC.

This clonotype has just a few counts. The rearrangement uses TRBV20-1 and TRBJ1-6, with TRBD1 as a possible D gene (6 bases). The CDR3 runs to 14 residues. CDR1 and CDR2 (germline): DFQATT, SNEGSKA (reference sequence). The V gene lost 5 bases and the J gene lost 8 bases, with 16 bases spanning the gap. DNA of the CDR3: TGCAGTGCTTATTCCGGGACAAGGGATTCACCCCTCCACTTT. Encoded protein: CSAYSGTRDSPLHF.

This clonotype has only a few counts. This rearrangement joins TRBV4-2 to TRBJ2-1, with a weak D call TRBD2 (5 bases). CDR3 length equals 18 residues. Per germline, CDR1 LGHNA and CDR2 YNFKEQ. V lost 4 bases and J 0 bases, leaving 19 bases between the germline ends. The CDR3 DNA reads as TGTGCCAGCAGCCTCCTAGGTAGCGTCTATAGCTCCTACAATGAGCAGTTCTTC. Translated, it gives CASSLLGSVYSSYNEQFF.

About this clonotype: A junction boundary mismatches the germline segment, possibly from a read error. The V gene is TRBV19, the J gene TRBJ2-1, with D possibly called TRBD1 or TRBD2 (5 bases each). CDR1 and CDR2 from the germline V gene are LNHDA and SQIVND (reference sequence). There are 15 residues in the CDR3. CDR3 DNA: TGTGCCAGTAGTATTGTATCGAGGGGCTACAATGAACAGTTCTTC. Its translation is CASSIVSRGYNEQFF.

This clonotype was seen a few times. The gene calls are TRBV6-1 and TRBJ2-2; 10 positions match TRBD1. This CDR3 is 15 amino acids long. From germline, CDR1 is MNHNS and CDR2 SASEGT. V was clipped by 6 bases and J by 5 bases; unmatched bases: 6. The CDR3 DNA sequence: TGTGCCAGCAGCGTGGGACAGGGGAGGACCGGGGAGCTGTTTTTT. This codes for CASSVGQGRTGELFF.

This clonotype was counted only a few times. The gene calls are TRBV12-3 or TRBV12-4 and TRBJ2-7, with 8 nucleotides matching TRBD1. This CDR3 is 12 amino acids long. The V segment lost 6 bases and the J segment 9 bases; nucleotides outside the gene matches: 7. The CDR3 sequence is CASRLGTGRQYF. CDR3 DNA sequence: TGTGCCAGCAGATTGGGGACAGGACGGCAGTACTTC.

The chain couples TRBV4-2 to TRBJ1-5; TRBD1 might be the D (5 bases). V lost 1 base, J lost 4 bases, and 11 bases lay in between. The CDR3 covers 15 residues. Germline V gives CDR1 LGHNA, CDR2 YNFKEQ. The DNA for the CDR3 is TGTGCCAGCAGCCAAGGGGCAGGGCTTAATCAGCCCCAGCATTTT. This codes for CASSQGAGLNQPQHF.

This clonotype was recorded a few times. V is TRBV15 and J is TRBJ2-5; D unclear. CDR3 length equals 15 residues. The V and J ends lost 0 bases and 7 bases respectively, with 15 bases between them. Germline V gene sequence: CDR1 LNHNV, CDR2 YYDKDF (reference sequence). CDR3 nucleotide sequence: TGTGCCACCAGCAGAGACTCCCCAGGAACCGGGACCCAGTACTTC. The encoded protein is CATSRDSPGTGTQYF.

The sample holds a few counts of this clonotype. The V call is TRBV7-2, the J call TRBJ2-1; TRBD2 matches 7 bases. V shed 2 bases and J 3 bases; nucleotides not matched to a gene: 4. CDR1 and CDR2 (germline): SGHTA, FQGNSA. The CDR3 covers 15 residues. CDR3 sequence (DNA): TGTGCCAGCAGCTTATTTCGGGACTACTACAATGAGCAGTTCTTC. Protein: CASSLFRDYYNEQFF. Together with reference TRBV7-2 and TRBJ2-1, the CDR3 gives the full variable domain: GAGVSQSPSNKVTEKGKDVELRCDPISGHTALYWYRQSLGQGLEFLIYFQGNSAPDKSGLPSDRFSAERTGGSVSTLTIQRTQQEDSAVYLCASSLFRDYYNEQFFGPGTRLTVL.

This clonotype was counted once. The chain is built from TRBV11-3 and TRBJ2-2; D is possibly TRBD1 or TRBD2 (5 bases each). V lost 8 bases and J lost 1, with 11 bases in between. The CDR3 contains 14 residues. Germline lookup yields CDR1 SGHNT and CDR2 YENEEA. CDR3 sequence: CASRGTKNTGELFF. In nucleotides, the CDR3 is TGTGCCAGCCGTGGGACCAAGAACACCGGGGAGCTGTTTTTT.

Many counts were recorded for this clonotype. The V and J genes are TRBV20-1 and TRBJ2-1; no clear D gene. V was pared by 7 bases and J by 7 bases, with 17 bases between. This CDR3 is built from 13 residues. Germline-derived CDR1 and CDR2 are DFQATT and SNEGSKA (reference sequence). The CDR3 DNA follows: TGCAGTGGAGTAGCATTTCAAGTGAATGAGCAGTTCTTC. As protein: CSGVAFQVNEQFF.

This chain connects TRBV10-3 to TRBJ1-6; the match to TRBD1 covers 7 bases. The CDR3 consists of 15 residues. The ends lost 7 bases at V and 6 bases at J; junction bases unmatched: 9. Germline-derived CDR1 and CDR2 are ENHRY and SYGVKD. The CDR3 region is CAITSTGTANSPLHF. DNA of the CDR3: TGTGCCATCACCTCAACCGGGACAGCTAATTCACCCCTCCACTTT.

This clonotype was seen many times. The chain has TRBV12-3 or TRBV12-4 and TRBJ2-3; 8 bases are a match to TRBD2. V trimming: 5 bases; J trimming: 5 bases; junction bases outside the gene matches: 12. The CDR3 runs to 16 residues. In DNA, the CDR3 is TGTGCCAGCAGTCCCCAGGGAGCGGGGGCTAGAGATACGCAGTATTTT. Protein: CASSPQGAGARDTQYF.

The CDR3: CASSFSPDRGYTF. The CDR3 nucleotides are TGTGCCAGCAGCTTTAGTCCAGACAGAGGCTACACCTTC. This sequence joins TRBV12-3 or TRBV12-4 and TRBJ1-2, with D possibly matching TRBD1 (5 bases). The V end lost 6 bases, the J end lost 8 bases, and 16 bases lay between the germline ends. The CDR3 length is 13 residues.

The rearrangement links TRBV6-1 to TRBJ2-3; D not resolved. V lost 5 bases, J lost 3 bases, and 12 bases lay in between. The CDR3 contains 14 residues. The germline V gene encodes CDR1 MNHNS and CDR2 SASEGT. The CDR3 sequence is CASSLFGDTDTQYF. CDR3 in DNA: TGTGCCAGCAGTCTATTTGGGGATACAGATACGCAGTATTTT.

This clonotype was observed a few times. This chain connects TRBV5-1 to TRBJ2-2; D may be TRBD2 (6 bases). Germline V gives CDR1 SGHRS, CDR2 YFSETQ. The ends were cut back, 7 bases at V and 4 bases at J, with 8 bases in the middle. This CDR3 is 12 amino acids long. CDR3 DNA sequence: TGCGCCAGCCGGGACTTCACCGGGGAGCTGTTTTTT. Residues: CASRDFTGELFF.

The chain carries TRBV21-1 and TRBJ2-7. TRBV21-1 is assigned pseudogene status. This CDR3 is 16 amino acids long. CDR3 nucleotide sequence: TGTGCCAGCAGCAAAGAATGTGAGATTCACCAATACGAGCAGTACTTC. This sequence encodes CASSKECEIHQYEQYF.

The chain has TRBV30 and TRBJ2-3, with D hard to call. Deletions cut 0 bases from V and 0 bases from J, with 10 bases between. CDR3 length equals 15 residues. Germline loops: CDR1 GTSNPN, CDR2 SVGIG (reference sequence). The DNA for the CDR3 is TGTGCCTGGAGTGTAGACGGATACAGCACAGATACGCAGTATTTT. The encoded protein is CAWSVDGYSTDTQYF.

The V gene is TRBV7-2, the J gene TRBJ1-4; D remains ambiguous. The CDR3 is 14 residues long. V lost 0 bases and J lost 8, with 10 bases in between. Germline V gene lookup returns CDR1 SGHTA and CDR2 FQGNSA. For the CDR3, the DNA is TGTGCCAGCAGCTTAGCGTCCTCACGGGAAAAACTGTTTTTT. Protein sequence: CASSLASSREKLFF. The full variable domain, in which reference TRBV7-2 and TRBJ1-4 provide the parts outside the CDR3, is GAGVSQSPSNKVTEKGKDVELRCDPISGHTALYWYRQSLGQGLEFLIYFQGNSAPDKSGLPSDRFSAERTGGSVSTLTIQRTQQEDSAVYLCASSLASSREKLFFGSGTQLSVL.

The CDR3 loop is CASSQAGRGYEQYF. The CDR3 bases are TGCGCCAGCAGCCAAGCCGGGAGGGGCTACGAGCAGTACTTC. The V and J genes are TRBV4-3 and TRBJ2-7, with 8 positions matching TRBD2. In germline, CDR1 is LGHNA, CDR2 YSLEER. The V gene end was trimmed by 1 base and the J gene end by 3 bases; junction bases not matched to a gene: 2. CDR3 length: 14 amino acids.

This clonotype was counted only a few times. CDR3 residues: CASSYSPGRALREQYF. The CDR3 DNA reads as TGTGCCAGCAGTTACTCGCCAGGGAGGGCCTTAAGAGAGCAGTACTTC. The rearrangement uses TRBV6-5 and TRBJ2-7, with TRBD2 matching over 7 bases. Germline loops: CDR1 MNHEY, CDR2 SVGAGI. V trimming: 0 bases; J trimming: 7 bases; junction bases outside the gene matches: 12. The CDR3 has 16 amino acids.

The V and J genes are TRBV6-5 and TRBJ2-7, with D perhaps matching TRBD1 or TRBD2 (5 bases each). V was pared by 2 bases and J by 0 bases, with 11 bases between. This CDR3 comprises 15 residues. CDR1 and CDR2 from the germline V gene are MNHEY and SVGAGI. CDR3 sequence: CASSYAGTHSYEQYF. CDR3 in DNA: TGTGCCAGCAGTTACGCCGGGACCCACTCCTACGAGCAGTACTTC.